Listed here are 17 T cell receptor beta chains from one sample, sequenced in a study of identical twins. TCRdb used MiXCR to reprocess the 5' RACE reads, holding one entry per CDR3 protein. The table shows roughly 1.6 million distinct CDR3 sequences, with around 33% occurring only once. The material sequenced was cord blood. Receptors originate from a newborn girl in good health.

This chain uses TRBV4-2 with TRBJ2-7; D not certain. V lost 4 bases to trimming and J lost 0 bases, with 19 bases between them. Germline V lookup: CDR1 LGHNA, CDR2 YNFKEQ. CDR3 length: 17 amino acids. The CDR3 sequence is CASSRRIAARDSYEQYF. Here the CDR3 DNA reads TGTGCCAGCAGCCGACGGATTGCGGCTAGAGACTCCTACGAGCAGTACTTC.

This sequence joins TRBV28 and TRBJ1-4, with a weak D call TRBD1 (5 bases). Trimming shortened V by 3 bases and J by 5 bases, and 13 bases separated the two germline ends. Germline-derived CDR1 and CDR2 are MDHEN and SYDVKM. The CDR3 contains 15 residues. The CDR3 DNA reads as TGTGCCAGCAGTTTTTCCCCGCGGGGGAATGAAAAACTGTTTTTT. Translating it yields CASSFSPRGNEKLFF. The variable domain in full, with the rest retrieved from reference TRBV28 and TRBJ1-4, is DVKVTQSSRYLVKRTGEKVFLECVQDMDHENMFWYRQDPGLGLRLIYFSYDVKMKEKGDIPEGYSVSREKKERFSLILESASTNQTSMYLCASSFSPRGNEKLFFGSGTQLSVL.

The DNA of the CDR3 is TGTGCCAGCAGCTCGGCCCTGTGGACAGGGGGCAATTCACCCCTCCACTTT. Residues: CASSSALWTGGNSPLHF. The chain has TRBV5-5 and TRBJ1-6; 11 nucleotides align to TRBD1. The CDR3 is made up of 17 amino acids. Germline values: CDR1 SGHKS, CDR2 YYEKEE (reference sequence). Trimming cost V 3 bases and J 7 bases; bases outside gene matches: 9.

The chain is built from TRBV21-1 and TRBJ1-2. TRBV21-1 is tagged as a pseudogene. The CDR3 spans 18 residues. This CDR3 reads CASSKALCQTDFLYGYTF. The CDR3 nucleotides are TGTGCCAGCAGCAAAGCGCTTTGTCAGACCGATTTTCTCTATGGCTACACCTTC.

The chain couples TRBV29-1 to TRBJ2-3, with D possibly matching TRBD2 (6 bases). Germline CDR1 SQVTM, CDR2 ANQGSEA. The ends were cut back, 7 bases at V and 1 base at J, with 18 bases in the middle. The CDR3 has 15 amino acids. The CDR3 coding sequence is TGCAGCGCCGCTCCGACTAGGAAAGGCACAGATACGCAGTATTTT. Residues: CSAAPTRKGTDTQYF.

The genes are TRBV10-3 and TRBJ1-1, with TRBD1 matching over 10 bases. CDR3 size: 13 residues. CDR1 ENHRY and CDR2 SYGVKD come from the germline V gene. V gave up 10 bases and J gave up 2 bases; unmatched junction bases: 4. The CDR3 DNA reads as TGTGCCACCGGGACAGGGGAAAACACTGAAGCTTTCTTT. It encodes CATGTGENTEAFF.

CDR3 protein: CASSVSGRASSYNEQFF. CDR3 in DNA: TGCGCCAGCAGTGTTAGCGGGAGGGCGAGCTCCTACAATGAGCAGTTCTTC. The rearrangement uses TRBV10-2 and TRBJ2-1, with 11 positions matching TRBD2. V shed 4 bases and J 0 bases; nucleotides not matched to a gene: 5. The CDR3 length is 17 residues. Germline values: CDR1 WSHSY, CDR2 SAAADI.

This clonotype was counted between two and nine times. This chain links TRBV20-1 with TRBJ2-1; 7 bases are shared with TRBD2. V dropped 5 bases and J dropped 0; count of bases not matched to a gene: 10. Germline CDR1 and CDR2: DFQATT and SNEGSKA (reference sequence). The CDR3 length is 16 residues. CDR3 sequence reads: CSAYELAAISYNEQFF. In nucleotides, the CDR3 is TGCAGTGCTTACGAGCTAGCGGCGATCTCCTACAATGAGCAGTTCTTC.

V and J are TRBV7-6 and TRBJ2-1; D is unresolved. The CDR3 extends over 13 amino acids. Trimming stripped 1 base from V and 8 bases from J, with 9 bases between. The germline V gene has CDR1 SGHVS and CDR2 FNYEAQ. The CDR3 loop reads CASSLGPADEQFF. CDR3 nucleotide sequence: TGTGCCAGCAGCTTAGGTCCGGCCGATGAGCAGTTCTTC.

This clonotype was seen once. The chain links TRBV3-1 to TRBJ1-2, with a possible D match to TRBD1 (5 bases). The length of the CDR3 is 14 residues. CDR1 is LGHDT, CDR2 YNNKEL, per germline (reference sequence). V was pared by 2 bases and J by 2 bases, with 9 bases between. The CDR3 loop reads CASSQLEGNYGYTF. In DNA form, the CDR3 reads TGTGCCAGCAGCCAATTAGAGGGGAACTATGGCTACACCTTC.

This sequence joins TRBV12-3 or TRBV12-4 and TRBJ2-3, with D possibly being TRBD2 (6 bases). CDR3 length equals 14 residues. Between the trimmed V and J ends, which lost 0 bases and 6 bases, there was a span of 10 bases. This CDR3 is CASSLARRGDTQYF. The DNA of the CDR3 is TGTGCCAGCAGTTTAGCGCGCCGGGGGGATACGCAGTATTTT.

This clonotype has a count of ten or more. The genes are TRBV29-1 and TRBJ2-7; 9 bases fit TRBD1. The CDR3 is 13 residues long. The V gene's germline CDR1 is SQVTM and CDR2 ANQGSEA. Trimming took 4 bases from V and 3 from J; bases not matched to a gene: 4. The CDR3 sequence is CSVADRGHYEQYF. The DNA of the CDR3 is TGCAGCGTTGCGGACAGGGGACACTACGAGCAGTACTTC.

The table lists this clonotype with a few counts. This sequence joins TRBV20-1 and TRBJ2-1; D gene uncertain. V lost 0 bases and J lost 0, with 12 bases in between. Germline V gene sequence: CDR1 DFQATT, CDR2 SNEGSKA (reference sequence). The CDR3 is made up of 16 amino acids. Here the CDR3 reads CSARDPAPSSYNEQFF. The CDR3 bases are TGCAGTGCTAGAGATCCTGCACCAAGCTCCTACAATGAGCAGTTCTTC.

The chain couples TRBV20-1 to TRBJ2-2; 8 bases map to TRBD2. The V and J ends lost 0 bases and 6 bases, in that order; junction bases with no gene match: 9. Germline CDR1 DFQATT, CDR2 SNEGSKA (reference sequence). The CDR3 runs to 16 residues. CDR3 in DNA: TGCAGTGCTAGAGATTGGGCGGGGGGCGCGCCCGGGGAGCTGTTTTTT. This sequence encodes CSARDWAGGAPGELFF.

The chain has TRBV18 and TRBJ2-7, with 11 bases lining up with TRBD2. CDR1 is KGHSH and CDR2 is LQKENI in the germline V gene. The junction had 13 bases not matched to a gene; V was cut back by 3 bases and J by 6 bases. There are 17 residues in the CDR3. The CDR3 protein is CASSPAATGLAGGEQYF. CDR3 nucleotide sequence: TGTGCCAGCTCACCCGCGGCCACAGGCCTAGCGGGAGGCGAGCAGTACTTC.

This sequence joins TRBV12-3 or TRBV12-4 and TRBJ1-1; a weak D match, TRBD1 (5 bases). Trimming took 4 bases from V and 1 from J, leaving 10 bases between them. CDR3 length: 14 residues. CDR3 sequence (DNA): TGTGCCAGCAGTTGGGGGACTCGGAACACTGAAGCTTTCTTT. Its protein product is CASSWGTRNTEAFF.

The CDR3 region is CASGLVTSGANVLTF. CDR3 nucleotide sequence: TGTGCTAGTGGTTTGGTGACTTCTGGGGCCAACGTCCTGACTTTC. The V and J genes are TRBV12-5 and TRBJ2-6; D gene ambiguous. CDR3 length: 15 residues. Germline values: CDR1 LGHNT, CDR2 FRNRAP. V was cut by 0 bases and J by 1 base, with 4 bases left in between.